Given below is one T cell receptor beta chain in context. Antigen unknown. These data come from a study of shared clonotypes between healthy human individuals. Study-level background: Researchers drew samples from two women and a few men aged 18 to 49.

TCRdb's table, derived via immunoSEQ multiplex PCR, lists solely in-frame clones and lacks some. The sample lists some 1.4 million clones; approximately 97% were seen once. Notes on the study in general: The researchers took only blood, and tissue repertoires probably look different. In a few donors, about 5% of naive CD4 clonotypes appeared in common.

The authors divided CD4+ cells into CD45RA+ naive and CD45RA-negative memory subsets. Sequencing used naive CD4+ T cells sorted from blood. Subset noted: CD45RA+ positively selected. The clonotype was recovered from a man younger than 45 in good health.

The CDR3 protein is CAATGTDTQYF. The CDR3 region has the DNA TGTGCCGCCACAGGCACAGATACGCAGTATTTT. The genes are TRBV6-1 and TRBJ2-3; D is ambiguous. The V end was cut by 11 bases, the J end by 1 base, with 7 bases between. There are 11 residues in the CDR3. Germline values: CDR1 MNHNS, CDR2 SASEGT.